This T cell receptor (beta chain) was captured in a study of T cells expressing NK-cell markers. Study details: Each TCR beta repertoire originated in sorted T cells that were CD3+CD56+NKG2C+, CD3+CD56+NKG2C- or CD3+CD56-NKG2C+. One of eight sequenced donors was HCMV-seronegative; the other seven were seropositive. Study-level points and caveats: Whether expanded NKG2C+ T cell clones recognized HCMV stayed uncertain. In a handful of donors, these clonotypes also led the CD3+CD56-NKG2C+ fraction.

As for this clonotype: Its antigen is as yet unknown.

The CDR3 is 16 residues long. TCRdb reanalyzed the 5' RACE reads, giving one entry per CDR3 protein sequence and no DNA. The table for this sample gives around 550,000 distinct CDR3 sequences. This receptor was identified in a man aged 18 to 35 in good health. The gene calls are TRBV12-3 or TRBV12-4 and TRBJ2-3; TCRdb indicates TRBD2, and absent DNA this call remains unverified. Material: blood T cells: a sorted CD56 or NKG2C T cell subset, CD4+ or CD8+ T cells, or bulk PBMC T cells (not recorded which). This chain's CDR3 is CASSPGSGPSTDTQYF.